The T cell receptor (beta chain) under discussion was sequenced for a study of monozygotic twins with cystic fibrosis. Study-level findings and limits: In 13 of 16 pairs, V gene usage was closest to the co-twin's. Median Simpson clonality of approximately 0.0091 suggested naive T cells predominated.

This clone was recorded only once. What it binds is unknown. CDR1 MDHEN and CDR2 SYDVKM come from the germline V gene. The CDR3 contains 16 residues. V lost 5 bases and J 0 bases, leaving 14 bases between the germline ends. The table came from immunoSEQ multiplex PCR; TCRdb's copy has only in-frame clones and leaves some out. The table shows around 25,000 clones, with roughly 96% occurring only once. This sequence originates from a girl aged 2 to 10 with cystic fibrosis. The sequenced sample was blood. The chain is built from TRBV28 and TRBJ2-4; perhaps D is TRBD1 or TRBD2 (5 bases each). The CDR3, as DNA: TGTGCCAGCAGTGTACCCGGGACGTTAGCCAAAAACATTCAGTACTTC. This gives the protein CASSVPGTLAKNIQYF.